This is a list of T cell receptor beta chains from one sample in a study of PD-L1 blockade in urothelial cancer. Profiled with immunoSEQ multiplex PCR; TCRdb holds only in-frame clones, not every one. The repertoire holds 30,000 to 45,000 clones, with 75% to 90% as singletons. Specimen: PBMCs, collected around atezolizumab (anti-PD-L1) treatment. The receptors stem from a man between 35 and 55 years old with urothelial cancer. Each CDR3 is given with its conserved first and last residue. D genes are given only for firm matches. Clone size, where shown, is once, few, many, or a class for clones that have expanded.

v_gene	j_gene	d_gene	abundance	CDR3aa	CDR3nt
TRBV6-5	TRBJ2-7	-	-	CASRPPWGVSYEQYF	TGTGCCAGCAGACCCCCTTGGGGGGTGAGCTACGAGCAGTACTTC
TRBV28	TRBJ1-5	-	-	CASYGGGGFQPQHF	TGTGCCAGCTATGGGGGGGGAGGGTTTCAGCCCCAGCATTTT
TRBV19	TRBJ2-3	-	once	CASSISFTDTQYF	TGTGCCAGTAGTATCTCCTTTACAGATACGCAGTATTTT
TRBV19	TRBJ2-2	TRBD1	-	CASSIEGQWTGELFF	TGTGCCAGTAGTATAGAGGGACAGTGGACCGGGGAGCTGTTTTTT
TRBV5-1	TRBJ2-4	-	-	CASATVGWAEDIQYF	TGCGCCAGCGCTACGGTCGGATGGGCGGAGGACATTCAGTACTTC
TRBV28	TRBJ2-7	-	-	CASSLLFGPTGPVPHEQYF	TGTGCCAGCAGTTTATTGTTCGGGCCGACAGGTCCTGTTCCCCACGAGCAGTACTTC
TRBV5-5	TRBJ2-2	-	once	CASSLGVSNTGELFF	TGTGCCAGCAGCTTGGGCGTCTCCAACACCGGGGAGCTGTTTTTT
TRBV5-4	TRBJ2-1	-	-	CASSWRGGEGVEQFF	TGTGCCAGCAGCTGGAGGGGCGGGGAGGGGGTCGAGCAGTTCTTC
TRBV30	TRBJ2-3	TRBD1	-	CAWSGTGTSTDTQYF	TGTGCCTGGAGTGGGACAGGGACTAGCACAGATACGCAGTATTTT
TRBV6-6	TRBJ2-3	TRBD2	-	CASRTSGIADTQYF	TGTGCCAGCCGTACTAGCGGGATTGCAGATACGCAGTATTTT
TRBV5-1	TRBJ1-2	-	-	CASSVAEYGYTF	TGCGCCAGCAGCGTGGCGGAGTATGGCTACACCTTC
TRBV2	TRBJ1-5	-	-	CASSEMGDNQPQHF	TGTGCCAGCAGTGAGATGGGAGATAATCAGCCCCAGCATTTT
TRBV4-1	TRBJ2-1	-	-	CASSQGMGAQAYNEQFF	TGCGCCAGCAGCCAAGGGATGGGGGCCCAAGCCTACAATGAGCAGTTCTTC
TRBV4-3	TRBJ2-6	TRBD2	-	CASSRASGTSFSGANVLTF	TGCGCCAGCAGCCGAGCTTCTGGGACTAGCTTTTCGGGGGCCAACGTCCTGACTTTC
TRBV5-1	TRBJ1-1	-	-	CASSLESGAHGEAFF	TGCGCCAGCAGCTTGGAGTCAGGGGCTCACGGCGAAGCTTTCTTT
TRBV7-2	TRBJ1-2	-	few	CASSFDLWGDYGYTF	TGTGCCAGCAGCTTCGATCTATGGGGGGACTATGGCTACACCTTC
TRBV12-5	TRBJ2-7	TRBD2	-	CASGLAPALAGGREQYF	TGTGCTAGTGGTTTGGCCCCCGCACTAGCGGGAGGGCGCGAGCAGTACTTC
TRBV18	TRBJ1-1	TRBD1	-	CASSQGWNTEAFF	TGTGCCAGTTCACAGGGGTGGAACACTGAAGCTTTCTTT
TRBV5-1	TRBJ1-1	-	-	CASSSEGVDTEAFF	TGCGCCAGCAGCTCGGAAGGGGTAGACACTGAAGCTTTCTTT
TRBV6-6	TRBJ1-1	-	-	CASRSGTEAFF	TGTGCCAGCAGGTCGGGCACTGAAGCTTTCTTT
TRBV30	TRBJ2-3	-	few	CAWDRDLTAQDTQYF	TGTGCCTGGGACCGGGACTTGACCGCACAAGATACGCAGTATTTT
TRBV2	TRBJ2-7	-	-	CASSAGTGTYEQYF	TGTGCCAGCAGCGCCGGGACTGGTACCTACGAGCAGTACTTC
TRBV28	TRBJ2-7	TRBD2	-	CASSPQREPYEQYF	TGTGCCAGCAGTCCGCAGCGGGAGCCCTACGAGCAGTACTTC
TRBV28	TRBJ2-2	-	-	CASSSTHAGQKNTGELFF	TGTGCCAGCAGTTCCACTCATGCGGGACAGAAAAACACCGGGGAGCTGTTTTTT
TRBV6-1	TRBJ2-5	-	-	CASSSQGLETQYF	TGTGCCAGCAGTTCCCAGGGGTTGGAGACCCAGTACTTC
TRBV6-5	TRBJ2-1	-	-	CASRSVNEQFF	TGTGCCAGCAGATCAGTGAATGAGCAGTTCTTC
TRBV18	TRBJ2-5	TRBD2	-	CASTGLAGSGVETQYF	TGTGCCAGCACGGGACTAGCGGGATCAGGGGTAGAGACCCAGTACTTC
TRBV6-5	TRBJ1-2	-	-	CASRVEGRGGYTF	TGTGCCAGCAGGGTAGAGGGCCGGGGGGGCTACACCTTC
TRBV19	TRBJ1-1	-	few	CASRETPGWITEAFF	TGTGCCAGTAGGGAGACCCCAGGGTGGATTACTGAAGCTTTCTTT